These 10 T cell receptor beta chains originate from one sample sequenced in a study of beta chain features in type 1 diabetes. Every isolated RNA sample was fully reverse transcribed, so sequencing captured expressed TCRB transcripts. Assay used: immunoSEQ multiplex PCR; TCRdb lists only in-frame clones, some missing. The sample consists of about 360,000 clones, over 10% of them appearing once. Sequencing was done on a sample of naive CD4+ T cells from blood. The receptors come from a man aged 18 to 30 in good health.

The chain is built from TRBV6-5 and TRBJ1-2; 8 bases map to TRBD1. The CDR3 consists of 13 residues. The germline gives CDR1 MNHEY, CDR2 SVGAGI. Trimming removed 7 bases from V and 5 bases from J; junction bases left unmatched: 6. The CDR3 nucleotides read TGTGCCAGCACTGGACAGGGATGGTATGGCTACACCTTC. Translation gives CASTGQGWYGYTF.

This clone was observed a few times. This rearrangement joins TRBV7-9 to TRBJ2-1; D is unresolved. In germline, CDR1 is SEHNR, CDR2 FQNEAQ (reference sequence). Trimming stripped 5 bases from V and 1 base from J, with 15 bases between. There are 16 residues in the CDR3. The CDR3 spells CASSPRESPSYNEQFF. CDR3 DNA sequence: TGTGCCAGCAGCCCCCGCGAGTCACCTTCCTACAATGAGCAGTTCTTC.

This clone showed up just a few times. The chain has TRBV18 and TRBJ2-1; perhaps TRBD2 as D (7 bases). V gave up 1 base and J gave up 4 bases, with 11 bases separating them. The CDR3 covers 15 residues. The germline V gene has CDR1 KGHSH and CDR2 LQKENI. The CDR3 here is CASSPRGGSYNEQFF. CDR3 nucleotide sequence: TGTGCCAGCTCACCACGGGGGGGCTCGTACAATGAGCAGTTCTTC.

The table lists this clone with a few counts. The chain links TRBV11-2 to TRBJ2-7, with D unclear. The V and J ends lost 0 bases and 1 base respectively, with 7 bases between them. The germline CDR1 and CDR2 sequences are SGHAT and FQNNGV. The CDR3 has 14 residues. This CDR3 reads CASSLEWQSYEQYF. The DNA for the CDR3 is TGTGCCAGCAGCTTAGAGTGGCAGTCCTACGAGCAGTACTTC.

CDR3 nucleotide sequence: TGTGCCAGTAGTATTGCAGGGGCGGCTGAAGCTTTCTTT. Translated, it gives CASSIAGAAEAFF. The rearrangement joins TRBV19 to TRBJ1-1, with a weak D call TRBD1 (6 bases). V lost 3 bases and J lost 6, with 11 bases in between. From germline, CDR1 is LNHDA and CDR2 SQIVND (reference sequence). The CDR3 is 13 amino acids. The full variable domain, rest sourced from reference TRBV19 and TRBJ1-1, is DGGITQSPKYLFRKEGQNVTLSCEQNLNHDAMYWYRQDPGQGLRLIYYSQIVNDFQKGDIAEGYSVSREKKESFPLTVTSAQKNPTAFYLCASSIAGAAEAFFGQGTRLTVV.

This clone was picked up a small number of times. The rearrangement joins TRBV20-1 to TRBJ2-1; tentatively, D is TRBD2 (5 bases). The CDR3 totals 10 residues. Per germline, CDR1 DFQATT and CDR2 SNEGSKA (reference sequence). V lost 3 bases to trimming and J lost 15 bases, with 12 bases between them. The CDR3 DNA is TGCAGTGCTAGTCGGTCAGAGGGGTTCTTC. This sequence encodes CSASRSEGFF.

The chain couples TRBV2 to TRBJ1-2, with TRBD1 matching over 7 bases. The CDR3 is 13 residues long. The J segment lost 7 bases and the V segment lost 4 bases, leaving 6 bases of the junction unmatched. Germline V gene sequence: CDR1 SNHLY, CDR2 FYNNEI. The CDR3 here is CASSVRAGGGYTF. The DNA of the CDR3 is TGTGCCAGCAGTGTTCGGGCAGGGGGTGGCTACACCTTC.

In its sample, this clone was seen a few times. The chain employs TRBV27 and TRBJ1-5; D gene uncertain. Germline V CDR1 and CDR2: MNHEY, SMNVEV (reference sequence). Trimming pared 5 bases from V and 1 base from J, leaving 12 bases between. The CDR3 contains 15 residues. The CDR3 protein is CASSRLRSSNQPQHF. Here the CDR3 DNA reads TGTGCCAGCAGTCGCCTGCGTTCAAGCAATCAGCCCCAGCATTTT.

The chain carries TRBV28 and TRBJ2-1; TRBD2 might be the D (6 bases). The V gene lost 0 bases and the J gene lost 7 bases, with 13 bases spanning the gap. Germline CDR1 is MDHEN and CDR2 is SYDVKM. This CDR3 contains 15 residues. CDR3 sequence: CASSLWGRGGNEQFF. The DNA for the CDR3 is TGTGCCAGCAGTTTATGGGGGCGGGGTGGGAATGAGCAGTTCTTC.

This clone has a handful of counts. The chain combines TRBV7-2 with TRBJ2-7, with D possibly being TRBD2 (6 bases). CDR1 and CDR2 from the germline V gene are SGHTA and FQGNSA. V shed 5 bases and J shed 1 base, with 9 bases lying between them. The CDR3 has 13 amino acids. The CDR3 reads CASSGGSSYEQYF. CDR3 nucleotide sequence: TGTGCCAGCAGCGGAGGGTCTTCCTACGAGCAGTACTTC. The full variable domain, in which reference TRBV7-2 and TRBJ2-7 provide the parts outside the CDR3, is GAGVSQSPSNKVTEKGKDVELRCDPISGHTALYWYRQSLGQGLEFLIYFQGNSAPDKSGLPSDRFSAERTGGSVSTLTIQRTQQEDSAVYLCASSGGSSYEQYFGPGTRLTVT.